The clone carrying this T cell receptor beta chain appeared once. The method was immunoSEQ multiplex PCR; TCRdb's version includes in-frame clones alone and lacks a portion of them. The sample has over 200,000 clones, over 70% seen once. The data originate from a study of cytomegalovirus exposure and HLA in healthy donors. Germline V gene sequence: CDR1 MNHEY, CDR2 SVGAGI. The length of the CDR3 is 13 residues. Trimming cost V 6 bases and J 6 bases, with 12 bases left between them. This receptor was taken from a woman aged 30 to 39 in good health and CMV-seropositive. Sample: PBMCs. The chain is built from TRBV6-5 and TRBJ1-5; possible D gene TRBD1, 6 bases. The CDR3 DNA sequence: TGTGCCAGCAGCAGGGGAAATGGTCAGCCCCAGCATTTT. Its translation is CASSRGNGQPQHF.